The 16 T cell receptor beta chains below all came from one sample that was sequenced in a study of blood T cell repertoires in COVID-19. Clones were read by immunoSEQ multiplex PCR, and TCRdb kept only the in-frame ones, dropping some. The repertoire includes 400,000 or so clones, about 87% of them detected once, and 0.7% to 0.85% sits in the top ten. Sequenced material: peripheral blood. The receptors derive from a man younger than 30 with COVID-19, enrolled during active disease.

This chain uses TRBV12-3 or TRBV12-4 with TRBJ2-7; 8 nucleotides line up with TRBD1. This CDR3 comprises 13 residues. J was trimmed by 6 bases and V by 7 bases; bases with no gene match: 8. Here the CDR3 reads CASTKDRGSEQYF. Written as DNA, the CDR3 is TGTGCCAGCACCAAAGACAGGGGAAGCGAGCAGTACTTC.

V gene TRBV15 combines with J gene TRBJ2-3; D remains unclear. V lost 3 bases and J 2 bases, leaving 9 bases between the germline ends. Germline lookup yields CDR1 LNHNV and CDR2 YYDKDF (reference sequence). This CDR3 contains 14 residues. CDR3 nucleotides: TGTGCCACCAGCAGTGGGCCAACCACAGATACGCAGTATTTT. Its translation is CATSSGPTTDTQYF.

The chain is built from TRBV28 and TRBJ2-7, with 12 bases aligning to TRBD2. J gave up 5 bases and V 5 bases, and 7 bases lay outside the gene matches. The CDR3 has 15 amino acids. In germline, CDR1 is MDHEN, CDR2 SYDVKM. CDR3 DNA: TGTGCCAGCAGTCCGACTAGCGGGAGTATAAACGAGCAGTACTTC. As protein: CASSPTSGSINEQYF.

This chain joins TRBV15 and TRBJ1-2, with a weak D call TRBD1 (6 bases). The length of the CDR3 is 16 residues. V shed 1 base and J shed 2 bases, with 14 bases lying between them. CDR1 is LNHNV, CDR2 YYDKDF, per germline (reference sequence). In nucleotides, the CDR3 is TGTGCCACCAGCAGAGCCGACAGGCCGAGAAACTATGGCTACACCTTC. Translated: CATSRADRPRNYGYTF.

Here the CDR3 DNA reads TGCGCCAGCAGCCAAGATCAGGGGAGGGGAGAGACCCAGTACTTC. Translated: CASSQDQGRGETQYF. The rearrangement joins TRBV4-1 to TRBJ2-5, with D possibly being TRBD2 (7 bases). Germline-derived CDR1 and CDR2 are MGHRA and YSYEKL. CDR3 length equals 15 residues. Trimming took 0 bases from V and 4 from J, leaving 12 bases between them.

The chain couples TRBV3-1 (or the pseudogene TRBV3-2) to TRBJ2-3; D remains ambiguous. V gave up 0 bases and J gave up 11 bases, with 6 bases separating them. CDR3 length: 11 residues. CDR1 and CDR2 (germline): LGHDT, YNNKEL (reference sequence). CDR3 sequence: CASSQERKQYF. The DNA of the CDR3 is TGTGCCAGCAGCCAAGAGAGGAAGCAGTATTTT.

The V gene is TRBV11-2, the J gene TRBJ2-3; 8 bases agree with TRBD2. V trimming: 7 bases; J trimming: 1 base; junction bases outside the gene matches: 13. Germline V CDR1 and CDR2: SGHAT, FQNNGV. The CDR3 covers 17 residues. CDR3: CASTSRGAGGRTDTQYF. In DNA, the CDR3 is TGTGCCAGCACCTCTAGGGGGGCGGGGGGACGCACAGATACGCAGTATTTT.

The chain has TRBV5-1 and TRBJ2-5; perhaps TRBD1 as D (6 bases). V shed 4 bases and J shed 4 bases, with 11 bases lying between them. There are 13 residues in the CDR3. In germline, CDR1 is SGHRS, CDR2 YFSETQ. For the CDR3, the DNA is TGCGCCAGCAGCCCACCCAGGGGAGAGACCCAGTACTTC. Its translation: CASSPPRGETQYF.

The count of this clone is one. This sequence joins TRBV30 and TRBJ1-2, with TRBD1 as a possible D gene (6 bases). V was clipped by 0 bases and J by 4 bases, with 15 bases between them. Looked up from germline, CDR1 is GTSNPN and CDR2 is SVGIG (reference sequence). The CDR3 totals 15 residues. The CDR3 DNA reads TGTGCCTGGAGTGTAGGGGGATCCGCGACCTATGGCTACACCTTC. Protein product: CAWSVGGSATYGYTF.

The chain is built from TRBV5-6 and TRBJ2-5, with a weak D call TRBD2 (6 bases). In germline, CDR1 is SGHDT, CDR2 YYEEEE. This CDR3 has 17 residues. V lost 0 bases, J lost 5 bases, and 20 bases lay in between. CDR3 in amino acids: CASSLASRPGARETQYF. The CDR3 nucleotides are TGTGCCAGCAGCTTGGCCTCGAGGCCGGGAGCCCGGGAGACCCAGTACTTC.

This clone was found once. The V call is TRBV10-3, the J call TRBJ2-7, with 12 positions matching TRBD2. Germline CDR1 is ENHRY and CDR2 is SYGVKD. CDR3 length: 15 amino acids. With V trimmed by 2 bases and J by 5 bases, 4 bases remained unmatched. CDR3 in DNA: TGTGCCATCAGTGAGCTAGCGGGAGGGCCGAACGAGCAGTACTTC. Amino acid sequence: CAISELAGGPNEQYF.

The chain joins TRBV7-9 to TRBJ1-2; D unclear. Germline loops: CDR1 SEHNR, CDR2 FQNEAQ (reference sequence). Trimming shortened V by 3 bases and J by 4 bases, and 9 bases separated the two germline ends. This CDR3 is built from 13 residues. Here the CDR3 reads CASSFGLLYGYTF. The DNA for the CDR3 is TGTGCCAGCAGCTTTGGGCTCCTCTATGGCTACACCTTC.

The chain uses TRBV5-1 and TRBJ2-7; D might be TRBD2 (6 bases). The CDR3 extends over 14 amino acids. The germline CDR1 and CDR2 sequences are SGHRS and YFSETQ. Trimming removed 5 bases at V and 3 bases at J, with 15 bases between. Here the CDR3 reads CASSSGLGYYEQYF. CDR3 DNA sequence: TGCGCCAGCAGTTCGGGACTTGGGTACTACGAGCAGTACTTC.

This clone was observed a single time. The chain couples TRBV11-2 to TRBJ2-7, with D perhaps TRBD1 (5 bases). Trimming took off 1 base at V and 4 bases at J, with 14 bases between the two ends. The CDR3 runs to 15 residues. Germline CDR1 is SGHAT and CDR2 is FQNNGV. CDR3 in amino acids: CASSLAGTGIYEQYF. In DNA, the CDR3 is TGTGCCAGCAGCTTAGCCGGTACAGGTATTTACGAGCAGTACTTC.

The CDR3 sequence is CAHDFRGEQFF. CDR3 in DNA: TGTGCACACGACTTTCGGGGTGAGCAGTTCTTC. The rearrangement links TRBV6-5 to TRBJ2-1; D is perhaps TRBD2 (5 bases). The CDR3 length is 11 residues. The V gene's germline CDR1 is MNHEY and CDR2 SVGAGI.

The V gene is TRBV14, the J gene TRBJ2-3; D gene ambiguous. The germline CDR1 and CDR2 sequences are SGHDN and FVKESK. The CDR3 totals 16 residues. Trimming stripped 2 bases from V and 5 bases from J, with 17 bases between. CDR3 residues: CASSQFEVELGDTQYF. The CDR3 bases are TGTGCCAGCAGCCAATTTGAGGTCGAGCTGGGAGATACGCAGTATTTT.